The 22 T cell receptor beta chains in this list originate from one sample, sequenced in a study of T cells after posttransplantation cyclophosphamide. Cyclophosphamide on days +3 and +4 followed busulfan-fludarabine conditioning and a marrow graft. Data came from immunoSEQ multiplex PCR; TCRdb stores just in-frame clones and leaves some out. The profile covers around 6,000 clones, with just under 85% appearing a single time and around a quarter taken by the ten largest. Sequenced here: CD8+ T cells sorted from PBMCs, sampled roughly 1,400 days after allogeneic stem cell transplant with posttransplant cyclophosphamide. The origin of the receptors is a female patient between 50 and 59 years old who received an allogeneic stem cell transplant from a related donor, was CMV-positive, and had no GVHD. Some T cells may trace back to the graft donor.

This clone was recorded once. This CDR3 reads CAISEIAGVTGELFF. The CDR3, as DNA: TGTGCCATCAGTGAGATAGCGGGAGTTACCGGGGAGCTGTTTTTT. The chain is built from TRBV10-3 and TRBJ2-2; the match to TRBD2 covers 9 bases. The CDR3 is 15 residues long. After removal of 2 bases from V and 5 bases from J, the junction contained 3 bases not matched to a gene. The germline V gene has CDR1 ENHRY and CDR2 SYGVKD.

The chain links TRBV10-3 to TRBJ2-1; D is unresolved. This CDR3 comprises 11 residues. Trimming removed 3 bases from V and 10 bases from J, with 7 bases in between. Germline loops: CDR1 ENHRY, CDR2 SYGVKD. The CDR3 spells CAISDTLEQFF. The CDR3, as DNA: TGTGCCATCAGTGACACATTGGAGCAGTTCTTC.

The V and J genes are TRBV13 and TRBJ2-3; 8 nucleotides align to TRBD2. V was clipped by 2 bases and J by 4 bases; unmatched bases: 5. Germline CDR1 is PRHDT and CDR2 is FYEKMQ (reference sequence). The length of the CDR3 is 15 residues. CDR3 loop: CASSLLSGSADTQYF. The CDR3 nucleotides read TGTGCCAGCAGCTTATTAAGCGGGAGTGCAGATACGCAGTATTTT.

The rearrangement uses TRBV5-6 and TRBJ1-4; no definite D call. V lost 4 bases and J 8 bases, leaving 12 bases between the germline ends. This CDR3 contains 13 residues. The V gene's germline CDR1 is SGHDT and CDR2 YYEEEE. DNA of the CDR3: TGTGCCAGCAGCGACCCAACGGGGGAAAAACTGTTTTTT. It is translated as CASSDPTGEKLFF. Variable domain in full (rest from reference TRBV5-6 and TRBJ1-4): DAGVTQSPTHLIKTRGQQVTLRCSPKSGHDTVSWYQQALGQGPQFIFQYYEEEERQRGNFPDRFSGHQFPNYSSELNVNALLLGDSALYLCASSDPTGEKLFFGSGTQLSVL.

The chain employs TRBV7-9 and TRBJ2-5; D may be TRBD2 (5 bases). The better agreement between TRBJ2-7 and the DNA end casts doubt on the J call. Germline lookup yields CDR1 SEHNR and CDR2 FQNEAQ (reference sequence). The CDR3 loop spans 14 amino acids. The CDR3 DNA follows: TGTGCCAGCATGAGTGGTCCAGCAGGACTCGAGCAGTACTTC. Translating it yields CASMSGPAGLEQYF.

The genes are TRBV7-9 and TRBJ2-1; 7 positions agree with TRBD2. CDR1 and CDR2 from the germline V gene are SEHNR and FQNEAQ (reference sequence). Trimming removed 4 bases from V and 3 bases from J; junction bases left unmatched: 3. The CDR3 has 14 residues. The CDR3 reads CASSSRTSYNEQFF. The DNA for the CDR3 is TGTGCCAGCAGCTCAAGGACTAGCTACAATGAGCAGTTCTTC.

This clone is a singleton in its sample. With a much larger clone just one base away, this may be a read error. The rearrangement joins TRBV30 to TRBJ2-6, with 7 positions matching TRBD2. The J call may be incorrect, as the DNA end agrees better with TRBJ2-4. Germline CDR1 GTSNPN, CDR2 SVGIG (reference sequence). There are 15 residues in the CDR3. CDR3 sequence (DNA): TGTGCCTGGGGAACTGGGGGGGGACGGGGGGACATTCAGTACTTC. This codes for CAWGTGGGRGDIQYF.

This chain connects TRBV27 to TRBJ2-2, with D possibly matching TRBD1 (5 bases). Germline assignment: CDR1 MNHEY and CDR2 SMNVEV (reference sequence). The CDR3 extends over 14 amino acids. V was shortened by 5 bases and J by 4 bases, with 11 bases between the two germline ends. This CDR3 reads CASSAGHLTGELFF. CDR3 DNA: TGTGCCAGCAGTGCCGGACACCTCACCGGGGAGCTGTTTTTT.

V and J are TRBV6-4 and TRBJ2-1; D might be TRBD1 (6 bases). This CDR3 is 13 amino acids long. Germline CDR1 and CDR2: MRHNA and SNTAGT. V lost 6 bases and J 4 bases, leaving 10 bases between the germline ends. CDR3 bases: TGTGCCAGCAGCCCGACAGGTTACAATGAGCAGTTCTTC. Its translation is CASSPTGYNEQFF.

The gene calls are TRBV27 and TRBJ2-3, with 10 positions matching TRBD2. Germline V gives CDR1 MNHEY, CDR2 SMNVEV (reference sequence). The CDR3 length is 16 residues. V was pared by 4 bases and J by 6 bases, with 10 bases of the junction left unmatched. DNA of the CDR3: TGTGCCAGCAGTTCAAGGACTAGCGGCATTAGGGATACGCAGTATTTT. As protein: CASSSRTSGIRDTQYF.

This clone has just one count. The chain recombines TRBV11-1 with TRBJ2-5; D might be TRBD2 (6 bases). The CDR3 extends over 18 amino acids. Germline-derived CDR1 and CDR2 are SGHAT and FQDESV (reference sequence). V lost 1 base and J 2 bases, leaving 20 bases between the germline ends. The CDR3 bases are TGTGCCAGCAGCTTAGGACTAACGGGAGTGGGAACTCAAGAGACCCAGTACTTC. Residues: CASSLGLTGVGTQETQYF.

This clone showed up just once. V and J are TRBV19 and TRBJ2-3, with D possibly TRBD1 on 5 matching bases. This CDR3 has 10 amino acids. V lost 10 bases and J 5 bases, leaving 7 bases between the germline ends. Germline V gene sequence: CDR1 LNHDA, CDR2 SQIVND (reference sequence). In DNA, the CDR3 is TGTGCCACCAGGGAAGATACGCAGTATTTT. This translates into CATREDTQYF.

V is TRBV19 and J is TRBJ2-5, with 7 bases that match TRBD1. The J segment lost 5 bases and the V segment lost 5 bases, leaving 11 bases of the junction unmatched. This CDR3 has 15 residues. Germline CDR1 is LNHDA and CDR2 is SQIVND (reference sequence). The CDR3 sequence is CASSPTGRVTETQYF. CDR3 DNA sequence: TGTGCCAGTAGTCCGACAGGGAGAGTCACCGAGACCCAGTACTTC. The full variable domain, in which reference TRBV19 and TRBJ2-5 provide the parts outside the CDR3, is DGGITQSPKYLFRKEGQNVTLSCEQNLNHDAMYWYRQDPGQGLRLIYYSQIVNDFQKGDIAEGYSVSREKKESFPLTVTSAQKNPTAFYLCASSPTGRVTETQYFGPGTRLLVL.

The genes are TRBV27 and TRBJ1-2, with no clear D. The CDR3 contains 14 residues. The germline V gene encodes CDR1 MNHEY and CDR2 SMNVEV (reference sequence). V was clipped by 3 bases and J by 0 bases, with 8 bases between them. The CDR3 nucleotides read TGTGCCAGCAGTTTCGGTGCCTCTAACTATGGCTACACCTTC. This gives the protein CASSFGASNYGYTF.

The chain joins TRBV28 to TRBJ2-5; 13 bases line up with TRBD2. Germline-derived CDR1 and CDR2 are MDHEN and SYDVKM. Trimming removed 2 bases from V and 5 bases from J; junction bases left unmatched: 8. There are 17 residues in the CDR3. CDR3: CASSLRGLAGQGETQYF. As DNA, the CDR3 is TGTGCCAGCAGTTTACGGGGACTAGCGGGACAAGGGGAGACCCAGTACTTC.

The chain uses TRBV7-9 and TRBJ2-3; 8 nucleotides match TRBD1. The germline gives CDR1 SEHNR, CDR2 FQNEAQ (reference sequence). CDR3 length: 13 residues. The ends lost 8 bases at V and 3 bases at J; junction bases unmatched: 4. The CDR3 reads CASGRQGTDTQYF. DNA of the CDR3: TGTGCCAGCGGCCGACAGGGGACAGATACGCAGTATTTT. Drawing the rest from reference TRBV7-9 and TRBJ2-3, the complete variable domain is DTGVSQNPRHKITKRGQNVTFRCDPISEHNRLYWYRQTLGQGPEFLTYFQNEAQLEKSRLLSDRFSAERPKGSFSTLEIQRTEQGDSAMYLCASGRQGTDTQYFGPGTRLTVL.

Written as DNA, the CDR3 is TGTGCCAGCAGCCACTACTCCGGGACAGGAAGAAAACTGTTTTTT. This sequence encodes CASSHYSGTGRKLFF. This chain uses TRBV7-9 with TRBJ1-4; TRBD1 matches 8 bases. CDR1 is SEHNR and CDR2 is FQNEAQ in the germline V gene (reference sequence). Unmatched junction bases numbered 12, after V lost 5 bases and J lost 10 bases. The CDR3 consists of 15 residues. The full variable domain, completed using reference TRBV7-9 and TRBJ1-4, is DTGVSQNPRHKITKRGQNVTFRCDPISEHNRLYWYRQTLGQGPEFLTYFQNEAQLEKSRLLSDRFSAERPKGSFSTLEIQRTEQGDSAMYLCASSHYSGTGRKLFFGSGTQLSVL.

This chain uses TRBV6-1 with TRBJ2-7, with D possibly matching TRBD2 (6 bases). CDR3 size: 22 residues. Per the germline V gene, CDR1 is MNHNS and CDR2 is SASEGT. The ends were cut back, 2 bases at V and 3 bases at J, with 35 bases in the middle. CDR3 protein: CASSEQNSGDSYSWPEVYEQYF. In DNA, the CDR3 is TGTGCCAGCAGTGAACAGAATAGCGGCGATTCCTATTCGTGGCCAGAAGTCTACGAGCAGTACTTC.

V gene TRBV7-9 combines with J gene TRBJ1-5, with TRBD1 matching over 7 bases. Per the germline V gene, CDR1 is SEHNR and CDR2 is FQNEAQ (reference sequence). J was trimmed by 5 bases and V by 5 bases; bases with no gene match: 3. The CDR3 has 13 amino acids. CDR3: CASSRDRYQPQHF. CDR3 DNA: TGTGCCAGCAGCCGGGACAGATATCAGCCCCAGCATTTT.

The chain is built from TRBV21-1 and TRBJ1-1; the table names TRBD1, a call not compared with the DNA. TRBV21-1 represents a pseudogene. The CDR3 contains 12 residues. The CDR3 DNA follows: TGTGCCAGCATCGGAAGGGGACAGGGAGCTTTCTTT. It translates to CASIGRGQGAFF.

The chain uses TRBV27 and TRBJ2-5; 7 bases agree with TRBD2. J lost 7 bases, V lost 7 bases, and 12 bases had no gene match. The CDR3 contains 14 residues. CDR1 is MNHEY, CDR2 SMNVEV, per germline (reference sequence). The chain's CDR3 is CASTLLPGGGTQYF. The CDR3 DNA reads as TGTGCCAGCACCCTCCTCCCGGGAGGCGGGACCCAGTACTTC.

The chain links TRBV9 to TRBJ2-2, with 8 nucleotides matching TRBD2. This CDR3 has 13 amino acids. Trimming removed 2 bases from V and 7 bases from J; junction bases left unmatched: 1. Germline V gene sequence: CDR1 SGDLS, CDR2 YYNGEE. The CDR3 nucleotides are TGTGCCAGCAGCGTCAGCGGGAGCGGGGAGCTGTTTTTT. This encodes CASSVSGSGELFF.